These 19 T cell receptor beta chains came from one sample sequenced in a study of OX40 agonist ivuxolimab in advanced cancers. Sequencing used immunoSEQ multiplex PCR; TCRdb keeps in-frame clones, though not all of them. This table holds some 54,000 clones, approximately 84% found once. Sample: CD4+ or CD8+ T cells sorted from blood, taken in a trial of the OX40 agonist ivuxolimab. The receptors here all came from an adult with an advanced solid tumor such as melanoma, head and neck, liver or kidney cancer.

This chain connects TRBV21-1 to TRBJ2-3. TRBV21-1 is marked as a pseudogene. This CDR3 region has 18 residues. CDR3 protein: CASSKGRAVKGSTDTQYF. DNA for the CDR3: TGTGCCAGCAGCAAAGGAAGGGCAGTTAAGGGTTCCACAGATACGCAGTATTTT.

Turning to this clone: One end of the junction is discordant with germline, which a read error may explain. The rearrangement joins TRBV2 to TRBJ2-2; D perhaps matches TRBD2 (5 bases). The CDR3 sequence is 17 residues long. The germline CDR1 and CDR2 sequences are SNHLY and FYNNEI. The CDR3 nucleotides are TGTGCCAGCAGGGAAGCCCCTAGCTCAGCGAACACCGGGGAGCTGTTTTTT. It yields the protein CASREAPSSANTGELFF.

V and J are TRBV5-4 and TRBJ2-7; D possibly corresponds to TRBD2 (6 bases). Germline-derived CDR1 and CDR2 are SGHNT and YYREEE (reference sequence). The CDR3 sequence is 14 residues long. Trimming removed 6 bases from V and 6 bases from J, with 19 bases in between. The CDR3 coding sequence is TGTGCCAGCACCCGGGGGTCAGGTACGGGCGAGCAGTACTTC. It yields the protein CASTRGSGTGEQYF.

Points on this clone: Other DNA sequences in the sample encode the same CDR3. The gene calls are TRBV28 and TRBJ2-4; TRBD2 agrees at 7 bases. V shed 3 bases and J 8 bases; nucleotides not matched to a gene: 19. Germline assignment: CDR1 MDHEN and CDR2 SYDVKM. CDR3 size: 18 residues. In nucleotides, the CDR3 is TGTGCCAGCAGTTTGTGGTTCCGTCGGGAGGCCACCGGGGACATTCAGTACTTC. Protein product: CASSLWFRREATGDIQYF.

This clone was counted only a few times. This chain uses TRBV7-2 with TRBJ2-7; D perhaps matches TRBD2 (6 bases). In germline, CDR1 is SGHTA, CDR2 FQGNSA. The CDR3 spans 15 residues. The V and J ends lost 6 bases and 4 bases respectively, with 19 bases between them. The CDR3 nucleotides are TGTGCCAGCAGGCCCGGGGTAGCGGAAGTGTACGAGCAGTACTTC. Protein: CASRPGVAEVYEQYF.

The chain uses TRBV7-9 and TRBJ1-2; tentative D call: TRBD1 (5 bases). Trimming removed 6 bases from V and 5 bases from J, with 22 bases in between. Germline assignment: CDR1 SEHNR and CDR2 FQNEAQ (reference sequence). This CDR3 has 16 amino acids. The CDR3 sequence is CASRASEWQGGYGYTF. DNA for the CDR3: TGTGCCAGCAGGGCCTCGGAATGGCAGGGAGGGTATGGCTACACCTTC.

The chain recombines TRBV5-6 with TRBJ1-6; D is unresolved. The CDR3 covers 15 residues. Germline V CDR1 and CDR2: SGHDT, YYEEEE. V was shortened by 4 bases and J by 4 bases, with 12 bases between the two germline ends. The CDR3 bases are TGTGCCAGCAGCGGACGGGAATCTTATAATTCACCCCTCCACTTT. It encodes CASSGRESYNSPLHF. The full variable domain, in which reference TRBV5-6 and TRBJ1-6 provide the parts outside the CDR3, is DAGVTQSPTHLIKTRGQQVTLRCSPKSGHDTVSWYQQALGQGPQFIFQYYEEEERQRGNFPDRFSGHQFPNYSSELNVNALLLGDSALYLCASSGRESYNSPLHFGNGTRLTVT.

The J gene is TRBJ1-1, the V gene TRBV19; D gene unclear. Germline assignment: CDR1 LNHDA and CDR2 SQIVND (reference sequence). The CDR3 contains 14 residues. Trimming stripped 8 bases from V and 5 bases from J, with 18 bases between. The CDR3 here is CASDFGVSGTEAFF. CDR3 sequence (DNA): TGTGCCAGTGATTTTGGAGTATCGGGGACTGAAGCTTTCTTT.

CDR3 sequence reads: CASSDGPNTEAFF. In nucleotides, the CDR3 is TGTGCCAGTAGTGACGGCCCGAACACTGAAGCTTTCTTT. The V call is TRBV19, the J call TRBJ1-1, with D hard to call. This CDR3 region has 13 residues. V gave up 5 bases and J gave up 1 base, with 8 bases separating them. Germline CDR1 reads LNHDA; CDR2 reads SQIVND (reference sequence).

V usage is TRBV4-3 and J usage is TRBJ1-5; D gene uncertain. CDR1 is LGHNA and CDR2 is YSLEER in the germline V gene. V was shortened by 4 bases and J by 7 bases, with 14 bases between the two germline ends. This CDR3 is built from 14 residues. The CDR3: CASSLLAKEQPQHF. Written as DNA, the CDR3 is TGCGCCAGCAGCCTACTCGCAAAGGAACAGCCCCAGCATTTT.

This clone was seen a handful of times. The rearrangement links TRBV29-1 to TRBJ1-1; D remains ambiguous. Germline V gives CDR1 SQVTM, CDR2 ANQGSEA. Trimming stripped 6 bases from V and 0 bases from J, with 8 bases between. The CDR3 sequence is 12 residues long. For the CDR3, the DNA is TGCAGCGTAATGACAATGAACACTGAAGCTTTCTTT. Translated: CSVMTMNTEAFF.

The gene calls are TRBV19 and TRBJ2-7; D is unclear. CDR3 length: 14 amino acids. Trimming stripped 0 bases from V and 1 base from J, with 7 bases between. Germline V lookup: CDR1 LNHDA, CDR2 SQIVND (reference sequence). The CDR3: CASSIEVQSYEQYF. The CDR3 coding sequence is TGTGCCAGTAGTATAGAGGTGCAGTCCTACGAGCAGTACTTC.

This clone appeared a few times. Different DNA sequences within this sample yield the same CDR3. DNA of the CDR3: TGTGCCAGCAGTTTGACTAGCGGTTCCTACAATGAGCAGTTCTTC. Amino acid sequence: CASSLTSGSYNEQFF. This sequence joins TRBV11-2 and TRBJ2-1; 9 bases agree with TRBD2. CDR1 is SGHAT and CDR2 is FQNNGV in the germline V gene. This CDR3 contains 15 residues. Trimming cost V 6 bases and J 1 base; bases outside gene matches: 4.

V is TRBV11-1 and J is TRBJ1-4; no clear D gene. The CDR3 has 14 residues. The germline CDR1 and CDR2 sequences are SGHAT and FQDESV (reference sequence). Trimming removed 2 bases at V and 6 bases at J, with 10 bases between. In nucleotides, the CDR3 is TGTGCCAGCAGCTTACGACGAGAGGATGAAAAACTGTTTTTT. Protein: CASSLRREDEKLFF.

This chain joins TRBV9 and TRBJ2-3; D remains unclear. V was shortened by 2 bases and J by 0 bases, with 10 bases between the two germline ends. The germline CDR1 and CDR2 sequences are SGDLS and YYNGEE. This CDR3 comprises 15 residues. The CDR3 DNA reads TGTGCCAGCAGCGTTGGGGTTACTAGCACAGATACGCAGTATTTT. This encodes CASSVGVTSTDTQYF.

The chain is built from TRBV28 and TRBJ2-7, with TRBD1 matching 9 bases. V trimming: 8 bases; J trimming: 7 bases; junction bases outside the gene matches: 12. Germline V gene data show CDR1 as MDHEN and CDR2 as SYDVKM. The CDR3 has 14 amino acids. The CDR3 DNA reads as TGTGCCAGCGGCCTCGTACAGGGGGCGAAAGAGCAGTACTTC. This sequence encodes CASGLVQGAKEQYF. The whole variable domain, filled in from reference TRBV28 and TRBJ2-7, reads DVKVTQSSRYLVKRTGEKVFLECVQDMDHENMFWYRQDPGLGLRLIYFSYDVKMKEKGDIPEGYSVSREKKERFSLILESASTNQTSMYLCASGLVQGAKEQYFGPGTRLTVT.

J is TRBJ1-2 and V is TRBV2; TRBD1 matches 7 bases. The V segment lost 0 bases and the J segment 5 bases; nucleotides outside the gene matches: 6. The CDR3 totals 15 residues. CDR1 and CDR2 (germline): SNHLY, FYNNEI. CDR3 nucleotide sequence: TGTGCCAGCAGTGAAGCGACAGGGACCCATTATGGCTACACCTTC. It yields the protein CASSEATGTHYGYTF.

This sequence joins TRBV7-9 and TRBJ2-1; no firm D call. CDR1 is SEHNR, CDR2 FQNEAQ, per germline (reference sequence). V was pared by 1 base and J by 10 bases, with 17 bases between. This CDR3 has 15 residues. DNA for the CDR3: TGTGCCAGCAGCTTAGGAGTGGTTGGGGTTAACGAGCAGTTCTTC. It codes for CASSLGVVGVNEQFF.

This rearrangement joins TRBV5-4 to TRBJ2-2, with TRBD2 identical over 15 bases. This CDR3 is 18 amino acids long. Looked up from germline, CDR1 is SGHNT and CDR2 is YYREEE (reference sequence). V trimming: 4 bases; J trimming: 4 bases; junction bases outside the gene matches: 8. CDR3 sequence reads: CASSGAGLAGGITGELFF. CDR3 nucleotides: TGTGCCAGCAGCGGCGCGGGACTAGCGGGAGGAATCACCGGGGAGCTGTTTTTT.